This T cell receptor beta chain comes out of a study of coeliac disease (dated by TCRdb to between 2021 and 2022). Notes on the research overall: Coeliac patients were classed as newly diagnosed active disease, refractory coeliac disease type I, or disease controlled by a gluten-free diet. A total of approximately 30 patients were included in the full study, of whom around 22 had serologically confirmed coeliac disease and 8 were controls with non-small intestinal disorders. Samples from approximately 26 subjects were successfully TRB sequenced, and these included 20 to 25 paired samples of bulk unsorted intraepithelial and lamina propria cells. Because high-resolution HLA typing was not available, biased TRBV7-2 usage was examined as a proof of principle. Next-generation sequencing of rearranged TRB and TRG CDR3 regions was applied to small intestinal lymphocyte fractions from coeliac and non-coeliac patients. The goal was to describe the TR repertoires of small intestinal T cells in active coeliac disease, in refractory type I coeliac disease, and in coeliac disease treated with a gluten-free diet. The research as a whole found: TRB and TRG repertoires of active coeliac intraepithelial and lamina propria samples showed lower clonality than controls, suggesting recruitment of diverse T cells. Cross-contamination between compartments was possible, because separating intraepithelial cells from lamina propria cells did not produce high-purity fractions. In the authors' view, the approach was unsuitable for unbiased detection of gliadin-specific T cells, since gliadin-specific T cells are scarce and rarely shared between patients. TRB repertoires were found to be largely private, with most amino acid sequences unique to one sample, and no significant difference in V-gene usage was found between disease groups.

Receptor amplification or capture employed the immunoSEQ multiplex PCR assay. The TR loci were subjected to amplification by multiplexed PCR, for which V gene segments served as targets of the forward primers and J gene segments as targets of the reverse primers. The Illumina HiSeq System was used to sequence the amplified CDR3 regions. The study's own analysis went as follows. To strip out PCR and sequencing errors and collapse the data into unique sequences, a nearest-neighbour algorithm merged closely related reads. Repertoires were summarised in terms of clonality and T cell density, with T cell density defined as TR molecules per amount of genomic DNA input. CDR3 amino acid sequences present in at least 80% of unsorted samples were defined as public TRs, and these public TRs were then tested for differential abundance between coeliac and control samples. Disease-group differences in clonality and density were tested with Kruskal-Wallis tests followed by Dunn post-tests. In its TCRdb copy, this immuneACCESS table keeps in-frame sequences only and misses some clones. Where compared with another copy, unresolved V genes explain less than half of these, and the others have no known cause. That table is the source of V, J and clone size, and D and trimming were worked out from the DNA. This sample gives about 2,400 clones in total; roughly three fifths of them show up just once. The ten largest clones take up approximately 24% of the sample.

Aliquots of hundreds of thousands of cells were frozen in DMSO/FBS in liquid nitrogen, and a single aliquot per fraction was used for sequencing. Every one of the 30 patients in the study had endoscopy and a small intestinal biopsy. To release intraepithelial cells, biopsies were stirred for one hour at 37 degrees C in RPMI with EGTA, MgCl2 and 1% FBS. The Qiagen DNeasy blood extraction kit was used to extract genomic DNA from the frozen unsorted cell fractions. As for this clone: Its recognized antigen is unknown. Per-base qualities were not stored, and no clone one base away is much larger.

For CDR1 and CDR2, the germline V gene lists SGHRS and YFSETQ. Trimmed from V: 5 bases; trimmed from J: 1 base; junction bases lacking a gene match: 6. Measured from the cysteine to the phenylalanine, the CDR3 is 14 residues long. The retained sequence is limited to the CDR3, 42 bases, with the frame set at the first base. This TCR was recovered from a woman in her 70s with celiac disease on a gluten-free diet. The specimen was intraepithelial lymphocytes from the gut. The cell subset or site label for this specimen denotes: intraepithelial cell (IEC) fraction of small intestinal biopsy. The chain joins TRBV5-1 to TRBJ2-7; 7 junctional bases match TRBD1. The DNA reads as follows: TGCGCCAGCAGAGGAGAGGGGGCGTCCTACGAGCAGTACTTC. It codes for CASRGEGASYEQYF.